These 30 T cell receptor beta chains were sequenced from one sample in a study of molecular identifiers for immune sequencing clone quantification. TCRdb redid the calling of the PCR reads with MiXCR, one entry per CDR3 protein. Counted here are nearly 650,000 distinct CDR3 sequences, around 25% occurring once; the ten biggest clones make up about 0.73%. Sequences were obtained from naive CD8+ T cells from blood, with Jurkat cell RNA spiked in. The subset was: FACS-sorted CD8+CD4-CCR7+CD45RA+ naive T cells. Receptors originate from a human donor in good health. Some libraries in this study had Jurkat cell RNA spiked in.

This clonotype was counted only a few times. The chain employs TRBV7-9 and TRBJ2-7; 14 nucleotides line up with TRBD2. Germline V CDR1 and CDR2: SEHNR, FQNEAQ (reference sequence). This CDR3 region has 14 residues. With V trimmed by 8 bases and J by 6 bases, 6 bases remained unmatched. The CDR3 DNA follows: TGTGCCAGCGACGGGACTAGCGGGAGCCCCGAGCAGTACTTC. Amino acids: CASDGTSGSPEQYF.

This clonotype was seen repeatedly, ten times or more. The V gene is TRBV25-1, the J gene TRBJ2-1; possible D gene TRBD2, 6 bases. From germline, CDR1 is MGHDK and CDR2 SYGVNS. CDR3 length: 16 residues. V was pared by 5 bases and J by 9 bases, with 23 bases between. The CDR3 spells CASSLTLAGWDGEQFF. CDR3 DNA sequence: TGTGCCAGCAGTTTAACTCTCGCGGGATGGGACGGTGAGCAGTTCTTC.

A remark on this clonotype: In this CDR3 the conserved last residue, phenylalanine or tryptophan, is missing, so a read error is likely. The DNA is omitted, as the CDR3 cannot be located on it reliably, and the CDR3 follows TCRdb's listing. The chain combines TRBV6-2 or TRBV6-3 with TRBJ2-1; the D call of TRBD2 is as the table states it, not checked on the DNA. The CDR3 is 20 amino acids long, termini counted. The germline V gene encodes CDR1 MNHEY and CDR2 SVGEGT. This CDR3 reads CTSSYSIGLAGGPSDHPEFL.

The CDR3 nucleotides are TGTGCCAGCTCGGCGTCAGCGGGCTACGAGCAGTACTTC. Protein sequence: CASSASAGYEQYF. This rearrangement joins TRBV18 to TRBJ2-7; perhaps TRBD2 as D (6 bases). CDR1 is KGHSH, CDR2 LQKENI, per germline. V was cut by 6 bases and J by 3 bases, with 12 bases left in between. This CDR3 spans 13 amino acids.

The rearrangement uses TRBV19 and TRBJ1-6; 10 positions agree with TRBD1. Unmatched junction bases numbered 3, after V lost 3 bases and J lost 10 bases. The germline CDR1 and CDR2 sequences are LNHDA and SQIVND (reference sequence). The CDR3 contains 14 residues. The CDR3 nucleotides are TGTGCCAGTAGTATTGGGACAGGGGTATCACCCCTCCACTTT. Translating gives CASSIGTGVSPLHF.

This clonotype has only a few counts. This chain links TRBV20-1 with TRBJ2-3, with D maybe TRBD2 (5 bases). The germline V and J ends were trimmed by 5 bases and 3 bases, with 18 bases remaining between them. The CDR3 covers 15 residues. CDR1 is DFQATT and CDR2 is SNEGSKA in the germline V gene (reference sequence). In DNA form, the CDR3 reads TGCAGTGCTGGACCACCTAGCCCGGGAACAGATACGCAGTATTTT. Its translation: CSAGPPSPGTDTQYF.

This clonotype was observed at least ten times. This chain links TRBV4-1 with TRBJ1-5; 8 nucleotides agree with TRBD1. After removal of 0 bases from V and 5 bases from J, the junction contained 6 bases not matched to a gene. CDR1 is MGHRA, CDR2 YSYEKL, per germline. This CDR3 is built from 16 residues. For the CDR3, the DNA is TGCGCCAGCAGCCAAGATCCGGGACAGGTAGATCAGCCCCAGCATTTT. Translating gives CASSQDPGQVDQPQHF.

This rearrangement joins TRBV6-5 to TRBJ1-4; D gene uncertain. The CDR3 consists of 15 residues. Trimming took 6 bases from V and 3 from J, leaving 14 bases between them. CDR1 and CDR2 (germline): MNHEY, SVGAGI. The CDR3 DNA reads TGTGCCAGCAGCCAGTGGGGTGACGCTAATGAAAAACTGTTTTTT. Its translation is CASSQWGDANEKLFF.

This clonotype was recorded a few times. A much larger clone is a single base away; this may be a read error. This chain links TRBV6-2 or TRBV6-3 with TRBJ1-5, with unresolved D. This CDR3 contains 14 residues. Germline values: CDR1 MNHEY, CDR2 SVGEGT. Trimming pared 8 bases from V and 5 bases from J, leaving 16 bases between. CDR3 sequence: CASGAGQTYQPQHF. CDR3 in DNA: TGTGCCAGCGGTGCGGGCCAAACCTATCAGCCCCAGCATTTT.

The chain links TRBV28 to TRBJ2-1, with unresolved D. Germline CDR1 MDHEN, CDR2 SYDVKM. This CDR3 contains 14 residues. The V gene lost 4 bases and the J gene lost 6 bases, with 13 bases spanning the gap. The DNA for the CDR3 is TGTGCCAGCAGTTCAAGATATATTCTCAATGAGCAGTTCTTC. This gives the protein CASSSRYILNEQFF.

This clonotype turned up a few times. The chain carries TRBV7-6 and TRBJ2-1; TRBD2 matches 12 bases. Trimming removed 5 bases from V and 9 bases from J; junction bases left unmatched: 5. Germline values: CDR1 SGHVS, CDR2 FNYEAQ. The CDR3 length is 14 residues. CDR3 DNA: TGTGCCAGCAGCCCAGGGACTAGCGGGCCTGAGCAGTTCTTC. Its protein product is CASSPGTSGPEQFF.

A few counts support this clonotype. The chain carries TRBV20-1 and TRBJ1-4; 7 bases align to TRBD1. The CDR3 has 17 residues. After removal of 0 bases from V and 3 bases from J, the junction contained 10 bases not matched to a gene. Germline V gene sequence: CDR1 DFQATT, CDR2 SNEGSKA (reference sequence). Written as DNA, the CDR3 is TGCAGTGCTAGAGATCTGGAGCCAACAGGGGCTAATGAAAAACTGTTTTTT. Translation: CSARDLEPTGANEKLFF.

In this sample, this clonotype turned up a few times. This may stem from a read error, because a much larger clone lies one nucleotide away. The rearrangement joins TRBV7-2 to TRBJ2-3; 11 nucleotides align to TRBD2. Germline assignment: CDR1 SGHTA and CDR2 FQGNSA. There are 17 residues in the CDR3. In DNA, the CDR3 is TGTGCCGGCAGCTTAGCCCGGGGACTAGCGGCACAAGATACGCAGTATTTT. This translates into CAGSLARGLAAQDTQYF.

This clonotype was counted ten times or more. The chain has TRBV5-1 and TRBJ2-3; the match to TRBD2 covers 13 bases. CDR3 length: 18 residues. Germline V CDR1 and CDR2: SGHRS, YFSETQ. V lost 4 bases and J lost 1; bases outside the gene matches: 9. Here the CDR3 DNA reads TGCGCCAGCAGCGCCATTCTTGGACTAGCGGGGGGCACAGATACGCAGTATTTT. It codes for CASSAILGLAGGTDTQYF.

The gene calls are TRBV2 and TRBJ1-1; 10 bases match TRBD1. J lost 0 bases, V lost 3 bases, and 4 bases had no gene match. CDR3 size: 16 residues. Germline lookup yields CDR1 SNHLY and CDR2 FYNNEI. The CDR3 loop is CASSERTGGVNTEAFF. For the CDR3, the DNA is TGTGCCAGCAGTGAGAGGACAGGGGGTGTGAACACTGAAGCTTTCTTT.

On this clonotype itself: A much larger clonotype is one base distant, so this may be a read error. The chain couples TRBV7-9 to TRBJ1-1; D unclear. The CDR3 covers 11 residues. V dropped 1 base and J dropped 6 bases, with 3 bases sitting between them. Germline loops: CDR1 SEHNR, CDR2 FQNEAQ (reference sequence). The CDR3 region has the DNA TGTGCCAGCAGCTTAGTCGCTGAAGCTTTCTTT. Protein sequence: CASSLVAEAFF. Together with reference TRBV7-9 and TRBJ1-1, the CDR3 gives the full variable domain: DTGVSQNPRHKITKRGQNVTFRCDPISEHNRLYWYRQTLGQGPEFLTYFQNEAQLEKSRLLSDRFSAERPKGSFSTLEIQRTEQGDSAMYLCASSLVAEAFFGQGTRLTVV.

The rearrangement joins TRBV6-2 or TRBV6-3 to TRBJ2-1; 13 bases align to TRBD2. Losses at the gene ends were 10 bases for V and 0 bases for J; bases not matched to a gene: 9. There are 17 residues in the CDR3. The germline V gene has CDR1 MNHEY and CDR2 SVGEGT. The CDR3 DNA reads as TGTGCCACCTTGGGACTAGCGGGGTCTAGCTCCTACAATGAGCAGTTCTTC. Amino acid sequence: CATLGLAGSSSYNEQFF.

This clonotype was counted once. This sequence may be a read error, since a much larger clone differs from it by one base. The chain employs TRBV5-1 and TRBJ1-1; TRBD1 agrees at 8 bases. Germline V gene lookup returns CDR1 SGHRS and CDR2 YFSETQ. The CDR3 totals 14 residues. The CDR3 region is CAGSLIQGGTEAFF. DNA of the CDR3: TGCGCCGGCAGCTTGATACAGGGGGGCACTGAAGCTTTCTTT.

In this sample, this clonotype turned up a few times. The chain has TRBV4-2 and TRBJ2-3; 8 bases map to TRBD1. Per germline, CDR1 LGHNA and CDR2 YNFKEQ. V shed 0 bases, J shed 0 bases, and the junction held 14 bases outside the gene matches. The CDR3 consists of 20 residues. In nucleotides, the CDR3 is TGTGCCAGCAGCCAAGACCTAACCAACACCGGGACAGGTAGCACAGATACGCAGTATTTT. Amino acids: CASSQDLTNTGTGSTDTQYF.

The rearrangement joins TRBV27 to TRBJ1-2, with 7 positions matching TRBD1. The CDR3 covers 13 residues. J was trimmed by 2 bases and V by 6 bases; bases with no gene match: 3. CDR1 MNHEY and CDR2 SMNVEV come from the germline V gene (reference sequence). The CDR3 protein is CASRQTGNYGYTF. CDR3 in DNA: TGTGCCAGCAGACAGACAGGGAACTATGGCTACACCTTC.

The chain combines TRBV6-2 or TRBV6-3 with TRBJ2-5; 14 bases are a match to TRBD2. After removal of 0 bases from V and 0 bases from J, the junction contained 9 bases not matched to a gene. The CDR3 runs to 20 residues. Per the germline V gene, CDR1 is MNHEY and CDR2 is SVGEGT. The CDR3 loop reads CASSYSPRTSGGNYQETQYF. CDR3 sequence (DNA): TGTGCCAGCAGTTACTCCCCCCGGACTAGCGGGGGGAATTACCAAGAGACCCAGTACTTC.

The chain uses TRBV4-3 and TRBJ1-2, with D possibly matching TRBD1 (6 bases). Germline V lookup: CDR1 LGHNA, CDR2 YSLEER. The CDR3 is 14 amino acids. V lost 1 base, J lost 0 bases, and 6 bases lay in between. DNA of the CDR3: TGCGCCAGCAGCCAAGGGACAGCTAACTATGGCTACACCTTC. Protein product: CASSQGTANYGYTF.

Details on this clonotype: This may stem from a read error, because a much larger clone lies one nucleotide away. CDR3 sequence (DNA): TGTGCCAGCAGGACTACAGGGTCCCCCAAAAACGTTCAGTACTTC. Translated, it gives CASRTTGSPKNVQYF. The chain combines TRBV28 with TRBJ2-4, with D perhaps matching TRBD1 (6 bases). This CDR3 has 15 amino acids. Germline V lookup: CDR1 MDHEN, CDR2 SYDVKM.

This clonotype was seen only a few times. The chain combines TRBV2 with TRBJ2-7; D gene uncertain. The CDR3 is 11 amino acids. The V end was cut by 7 bases, the J end by 3 bases, with 7 bases between. Germline CDR1 is SNHLY and CDR2 is FYNNEI. Written as DNA, the CDR3 is TGTGCCAGCAAGAGTTACTACGAGCAGTACTTC. It codes for CASKSYYEQYF. The full variable domain, in which reference TRBV2 and TRBJ2-7 provide the parts outside the CDR3, is EPEVTQTPSHQVTQMGQEVILRCVPISNHLYFYWYRQILGQKVEFLVSFYNNEISEKSEIFDDQFSVERPDGSNFTLKIRSTKLEDSAMYFCASKSYYEQYFGPGTRLTVT.

The rearrangement joins TRBV7-8 to TRBJ2-1; D is undetermined. V lost 1 base to trimming and J lost 0 bases, with 10 bases between them. The germline CDR1 and CDR2 sequences are SGHVS and FQNEAQ. The CDR3 spans 16 residues. CDR3 sequence: CASSLGWGISYNEQFF. Here the CDR3 DNA reads TGTGCCAGCAGCTTAGGGTGGGGAATCTCCTACAATGAGCAGTTCTTC.

The V gene is TRBV30, the J gene TRBJ2-1; no clear D. Trimming stripped 0 bases from V and 7 bases from J, with 4 bases between. This CDR3 has 11 residues. Germline V gene sequence: CDR1 GTSNPN, CDR2 SVGIG (reference sequence). The CDR3: CAWSVWNEQFF. The DNA of the CDR3 is TGTGCCTGGAGTGTATGGAATGAGCAGTTCTTC.

The table lists this clonotype with a few counts. This chain links TRBV6-1 with TRBJ1-1; no clear D gene. Looked up from germline, CDR1 is MNHNS and CDR2 is SASEGT. CDR3 length: 17 residues. V lost 3 bases and J lost 0, with 17 bases in between. The CDR3 region has the DNA TGTGCCAGCAGTGAGAACTTTGACACCCACATGAACACTGAAGCTTTCTTT. Protein: CASSENFDTHMNTEAFF.

This clonotype was counted at least ten times. This sequence joins TRBV7-7 and TRBJ2-3; 11 nucleotides line up with TRBD2. The germline V gene has CDR1 SSHAT and CDR2 FNYEAQ (reference sequence). This CDR3 spans 17 amino acids. V shed 5 bases and J 1 base; nucleotides not matched to a gene: 8. CDR3 coding DNA: TGTGCCAGCAGCGACACTAGCGGGGGACCCGGCACAGATACGCAGTATTTT. Translated: CASSDTSGGPGTDTQYF.

This clonotype has a count of ten or more. V usage is TRBV14 and J usage is TRBJ2-3; 7 nucleotides agree with TRBD2. Germline CDR1 is SGHDN and CDR2 is FVKESK. J was trimmed by 2 bases and V by 4 bases; bases with no gene match: 6. The CDR3 is 15 residues long. The DNA for the CDR3 is TGTGCCAGCAGCCGTCGACTAGCAACCACAGATACGCAGTATTTT. It codes for CASSRRLATTDTQYF.

Turning to this clonotype: One junction end does not reproduce the germline sequence, and a read error may be involved. The V call is TRBV12-3 or TRBV12-4, the J call TRBJ2-7, with D unclear. The CDR3 loop spans 14 amino acids. CDR3 region: CVSSNTGLTREQYF. The CDR3 DNA follows: TGTGTCAGCAGTAACACCGGTTTGACAAGGGAGCAGTACTTC.